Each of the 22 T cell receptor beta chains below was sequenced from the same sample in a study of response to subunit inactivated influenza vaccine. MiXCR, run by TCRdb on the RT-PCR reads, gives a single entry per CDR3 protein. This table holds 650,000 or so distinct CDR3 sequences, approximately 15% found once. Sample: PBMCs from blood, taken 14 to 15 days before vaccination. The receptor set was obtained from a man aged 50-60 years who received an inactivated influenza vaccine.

The CDR3 here is CASSLVGGLALETQYF. CDR3 nucleotides: TGCGCCAGCAGCTTGGTAGGGGGACTAGCGTTGGAGACCCAGTACTTC. The V call is TRBV5-1, the J call TRBJ2-5, with 10 nucleotides matching TRBD2. The V segment lost 0 bases and the J segment 5 bases; nucleotides outside the gene matches: 7. The germline V gene has CDR1 SGHRS and CDR2 YFSETQ. CDR3 length equals 16 residues. The variable domain in full, completed from reference TRBV5-1 and TRBJ2-5, reads KAGVTQTPRYLIKTRGQQVTLSCSPISGHRSVSWYQQTPGQGLQFLFEYFSETQRNKGNFPGRFSGRQFSNSRSEMNVSTLELGDSALYLCASSLVGGLALETQYFGPGTRLLVL.

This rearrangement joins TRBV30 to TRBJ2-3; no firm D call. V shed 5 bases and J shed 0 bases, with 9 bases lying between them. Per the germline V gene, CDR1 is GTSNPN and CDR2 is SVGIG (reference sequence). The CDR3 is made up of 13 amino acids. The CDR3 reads CAWALPSTDTQYF. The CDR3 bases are TGTGCCTGGGCCCTCCCAAGCACAGATACGCAGTATTTT.

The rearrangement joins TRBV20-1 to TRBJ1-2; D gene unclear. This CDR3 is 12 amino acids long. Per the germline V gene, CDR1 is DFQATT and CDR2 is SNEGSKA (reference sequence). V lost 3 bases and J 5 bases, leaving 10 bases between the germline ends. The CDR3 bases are TGCAGTGCTAGTCCATCGGGTTATGGCTACACCTTC. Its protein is CSASPSGYGYTF.

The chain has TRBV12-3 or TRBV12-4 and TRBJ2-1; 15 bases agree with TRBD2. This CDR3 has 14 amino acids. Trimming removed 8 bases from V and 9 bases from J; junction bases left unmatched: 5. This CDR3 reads CASAPGLAGGEQFF. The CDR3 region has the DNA TGTGCCAGCGCCCCGGGACTAGCGGGAGGTGAGCAGTTCTTC.

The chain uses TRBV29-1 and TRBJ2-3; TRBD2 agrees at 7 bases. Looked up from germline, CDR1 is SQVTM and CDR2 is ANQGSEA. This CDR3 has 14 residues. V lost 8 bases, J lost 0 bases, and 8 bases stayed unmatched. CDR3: CSTRGSSSTDTQYF. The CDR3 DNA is TGCAGCACCCGCGGGAGTTCTAGCACAGATACGCAGTATTTT.

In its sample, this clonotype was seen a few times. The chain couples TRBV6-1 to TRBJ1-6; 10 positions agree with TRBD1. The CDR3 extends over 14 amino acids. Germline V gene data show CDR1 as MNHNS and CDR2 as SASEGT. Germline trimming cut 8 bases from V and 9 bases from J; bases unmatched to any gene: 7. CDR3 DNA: TGTGCCAGCGGGCGACAGGGGGCAAGTTCACCCCTCCACTTT. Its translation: CASGRQGASSPLHF.

The CDR3 protein is CASRDGYNYGYTF. The CDR3 DNA reads as TGTGCCAGCCGTGACGGATATAACTATGGCTACACCTTC. This rearrangement joins TRBV7-9 to TRBJ1-2; D remains unclear. The germline V and J ends were trimmed by 8 bases and 1 base, with 11 bases remaining between them. Germline loops: CDR1 SEHNR, CDR2 FQNEAQ (reference sequence). The CDR3 sequence is 13 residues long. The full variable domain, completed using reference TRBV7-9 and TRBJ1-2, is DTGVSQNPRHKITKRGQNVTFRCDPISEHNRLYWYRQTLGQGPEFLTYFQNEAQLEKSRLLSDRFSAERPKGSFSTLEIQRTEQGDSAMYLCASRDGYNYGYTFGSGTRLTVV.

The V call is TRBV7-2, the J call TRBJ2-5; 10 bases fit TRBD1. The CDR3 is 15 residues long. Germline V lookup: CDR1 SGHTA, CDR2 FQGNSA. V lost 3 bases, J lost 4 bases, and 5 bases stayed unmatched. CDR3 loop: CASSFQTGGGETQYF. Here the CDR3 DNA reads TGTGCCAGCAGCTTTCAGACAGGGGGCGGAGAGACCCAGTACTTC.

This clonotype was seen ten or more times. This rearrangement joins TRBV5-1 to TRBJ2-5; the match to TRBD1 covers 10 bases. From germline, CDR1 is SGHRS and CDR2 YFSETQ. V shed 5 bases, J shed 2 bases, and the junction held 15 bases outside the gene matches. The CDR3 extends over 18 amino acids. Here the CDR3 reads CASRRRGRGQGRQETQYF. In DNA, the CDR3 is TGCGCCAGCAGACGTAGAGGACGGGGACAGGGGCGACAAGAGACCCAGTACTTC.

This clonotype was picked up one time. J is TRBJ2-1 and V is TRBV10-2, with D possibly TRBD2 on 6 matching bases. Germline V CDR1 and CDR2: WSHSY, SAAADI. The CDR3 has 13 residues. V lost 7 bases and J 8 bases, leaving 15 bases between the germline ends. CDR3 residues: CASTPRREHEQFF. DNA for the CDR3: TGCGCCAGCACCCCCAGGAGGGAGCATGAGCAGTTCTTC.

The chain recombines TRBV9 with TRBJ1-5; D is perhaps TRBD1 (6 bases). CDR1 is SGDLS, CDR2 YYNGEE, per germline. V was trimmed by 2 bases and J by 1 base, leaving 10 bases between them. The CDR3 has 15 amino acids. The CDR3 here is CASSVGARSNQPQHF. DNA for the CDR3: TGTGCCAGCAGCGTGGGGGCGAGAAGCAATCAGCCCCAGCATTTT.

CDR3 nucleotides: TGTGCCAGCTCACCGCGTCTTTTATCATACGAGCAGTACTTC. Its protein product is CASSPRLLSYEQYF. The chain couples TRBV28 to TRBJ2-7; D is ambiguous. The CDR3 contains 14 residues. Trimming left V 8 bases short and J 4 bases short, with 18 bases between. Germline lookup yields CDR1 MDHEN and CDR2 SYDVKM.

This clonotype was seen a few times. The CDR3 loop reads CASSPVEGRFWDEQFF. CDR3 nucleotides: TGTGCCAGCAGCCCAGTGGAGGGGCGATTTTGGGATGAGCAGTTCTTC. The chain recombines TRBV9 with TRBJ2-1, with TRBD2 as a possible D gene (6 bases). The germline gives CDR1 SGDLS, CDR2 YYNGEE. There are 16 residues in the CDR3. Trimming took 4 bases from V and 8 from J, leaving 22 bases between them.

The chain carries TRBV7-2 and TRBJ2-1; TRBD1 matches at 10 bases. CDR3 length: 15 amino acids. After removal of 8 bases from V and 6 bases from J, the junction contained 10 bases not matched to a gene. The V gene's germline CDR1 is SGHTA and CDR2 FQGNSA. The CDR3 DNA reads TGTGCCAGCCGAATTCGACAGGGGGCGTCCAATGAGCAGTTCTTC. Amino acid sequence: CASRIRQGASNEQFF.

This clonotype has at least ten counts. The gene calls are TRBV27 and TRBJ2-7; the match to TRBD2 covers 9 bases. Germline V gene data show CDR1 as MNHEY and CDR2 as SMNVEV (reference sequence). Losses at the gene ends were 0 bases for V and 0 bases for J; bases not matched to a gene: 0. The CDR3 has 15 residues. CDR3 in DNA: TGTGCCAGCAGTTTATCGACTAGCGGCTCCTACGAGCAGTACTTC. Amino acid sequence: CASSLSTSGSYEQYF.

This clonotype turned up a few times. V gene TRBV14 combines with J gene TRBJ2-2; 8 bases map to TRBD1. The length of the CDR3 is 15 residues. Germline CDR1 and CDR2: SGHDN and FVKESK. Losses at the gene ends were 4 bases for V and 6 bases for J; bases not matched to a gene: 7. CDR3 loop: CASSLWTGYAGELFF. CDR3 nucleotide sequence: TGTGCCAGCAGCCTGTGGACAGGGTACGCCGGGGAGCTGTTTTTT.

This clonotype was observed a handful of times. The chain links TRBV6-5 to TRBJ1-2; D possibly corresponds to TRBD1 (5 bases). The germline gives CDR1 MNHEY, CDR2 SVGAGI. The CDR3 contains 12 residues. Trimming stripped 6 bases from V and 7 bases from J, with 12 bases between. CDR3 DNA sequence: TGTGCCAGCAGAGAGGGGACTCTTGGCTACACCTTC. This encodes CASREGTLGYTF.

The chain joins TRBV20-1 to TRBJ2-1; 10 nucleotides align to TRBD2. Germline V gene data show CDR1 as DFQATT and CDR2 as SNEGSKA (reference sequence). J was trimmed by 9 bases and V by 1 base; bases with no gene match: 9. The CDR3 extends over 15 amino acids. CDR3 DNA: TGCAGTGCTAGAGTTTCCAGCGGGAGGGAGGGTGAGCAGTTCTTC. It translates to CSARVSSGREGEQFF.

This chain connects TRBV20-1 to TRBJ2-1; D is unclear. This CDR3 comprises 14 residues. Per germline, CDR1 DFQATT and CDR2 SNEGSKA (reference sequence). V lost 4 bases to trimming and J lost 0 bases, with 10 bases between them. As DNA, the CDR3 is TGCAGTGCTACCGACGGTAGCTCCTACAATGAGCAGTTCTTC. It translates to CSATDGSSYNEQFF.

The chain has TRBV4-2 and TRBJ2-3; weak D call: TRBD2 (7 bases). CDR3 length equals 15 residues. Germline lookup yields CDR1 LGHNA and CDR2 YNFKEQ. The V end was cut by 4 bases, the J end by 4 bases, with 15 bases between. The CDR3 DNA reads TGTGCCAGCAGCCCTGGGGGGGCCTTCCCAGATACGCAGTATTTT. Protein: CASSPGGAFPDTQYF.

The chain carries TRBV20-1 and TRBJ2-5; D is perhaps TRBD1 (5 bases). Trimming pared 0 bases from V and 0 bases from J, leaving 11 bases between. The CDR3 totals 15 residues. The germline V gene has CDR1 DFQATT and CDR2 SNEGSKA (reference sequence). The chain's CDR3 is CSARDWGPDQETQYF. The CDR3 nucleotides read TGCAGTGCTAGAGACTGGGGCCCCGACCAAGAGACCCAGTACTTC.

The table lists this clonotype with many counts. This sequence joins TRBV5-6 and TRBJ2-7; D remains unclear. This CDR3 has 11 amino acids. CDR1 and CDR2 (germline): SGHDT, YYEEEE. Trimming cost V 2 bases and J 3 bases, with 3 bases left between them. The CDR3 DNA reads TGTGCCAGCAGCTTCCACTACGAGCAGTACTTC. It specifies CASSFHYEQYF.